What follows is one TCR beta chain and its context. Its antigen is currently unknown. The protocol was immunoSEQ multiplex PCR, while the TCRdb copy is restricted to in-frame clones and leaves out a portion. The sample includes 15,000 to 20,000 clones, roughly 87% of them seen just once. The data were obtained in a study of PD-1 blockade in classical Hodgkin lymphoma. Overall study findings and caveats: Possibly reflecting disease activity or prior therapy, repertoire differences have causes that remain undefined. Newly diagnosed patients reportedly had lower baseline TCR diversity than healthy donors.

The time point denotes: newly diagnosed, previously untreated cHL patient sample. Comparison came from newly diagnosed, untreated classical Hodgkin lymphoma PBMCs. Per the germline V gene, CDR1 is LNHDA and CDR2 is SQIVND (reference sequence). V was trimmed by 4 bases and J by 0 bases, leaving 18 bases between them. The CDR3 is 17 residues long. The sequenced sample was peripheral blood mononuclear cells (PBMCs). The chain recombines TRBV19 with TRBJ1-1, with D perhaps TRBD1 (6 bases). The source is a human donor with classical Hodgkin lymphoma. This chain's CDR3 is CASSTPDRLRMNTEAFF. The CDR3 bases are TGTGCCAGTAGTACGCCTGACAGGCTCCGAATGAACACTGAAGCTTTCTTT.